This is a list of T cell receptor beta chains from one sample in a study of post-analysis software for immune sequencing data. TCRdb passed the PCR reads through MiXCR, listing each CDR3 protein once. This sample has about 820,000 distinct CDR3 sequences, with approximately 53% found just once. The specimen was blood. The receptors derive from a girl between 5 and 17 years old with multiple sclerosis. The CDR3 runs from the conserved cysteine through the conserved F or W. The D gene is left open where the match is weak. The size field is filled for only some rows; it gives once, few, many or a size class.

>TRBJ2-1|13|TRBD2|TRBV20-1|few
TGCAGTGCTAGCGGGACTAGGGTCGATGAGCAGTTCTTC
CSASGTRVDEQFF
>TRBJ1-2|14|-|TRBV12-3/TRBV12-4|-
TGTGCCAGCAGTTTAGCAGGGAAGAACTATGGCTACACCTTC
CASSLAGKNYGYTF
>TRBJ2-7|15|-|TRBV5-1|-
TGCGCCAGCACCGACCAAAGGGGACATCTGGGTGAGCAGTACTTC
CASTDQRGHLGEQYF
>TRBJ1-5|18|-|TRBV2|few
TGTGCCAGCAGTGAAGATGGGTGGGGCGCGGTGAGCAATCAGCCCCAGCATTTT
CASSEDGWGAVSNQPQHF
>TRBJ1-5|14|-|TRBV12-3/TRBV12-4|few
TGTGCCAGCAGTACAGGGTATAGCAATCAGCCCCAGCATTTT
CASSTGYSNQPQHF
>TRBJ2-7|15|TRBD2|TRBV20-1|few
TGCAGTGCTTCCTCGGGCGGGAGGGTTCCTCACGAGCAGTACTTC
CSASSGGRVPHEQYF
>TRBJ2-5|13|-|TRBV7-9|-
TGTGCCAGCAGCTTACGACGTGAAGAGACCCAGTACTTC
CASSLRREETQYF
>TRBJ2-5|18|TRBD2|TRBV12-3/TRBV12-4|few
TGTGCCAGCAGTTTAAGAGGTAGCGGGAGTGTCTTGGGGGAGACCCAGTACTTC
CASSLRGSGSVLGETQYF
>TRBJ2-1|13|-|TRBV29-1|few
TGCAGCGTTTCACAGGGCCACTACAATGAGCAGTTCTTC
CSVSQGHYNEQFF
>TRBJ1-1|13|TRBD1|TRBV7-9|-
TGTGCCAGCAGAGACAGGGGGGTCTCTGAAGCTTTCTTT
CASRDRGVSEAFF
>TRBJ2-3|15|TRBD2|TRBV12-3/TRBV12-4|-
TGTGCCAGCACCCCCGGTAGCGGGAGGGCCGTAACGCAGTATTTT
CASTPGSGRAVTQYF
>TRBJ2-7|13|-|TRBV7-9|-
TGTGCCAGCAGCTTGGACCTAGAGTACGAGCAGTACTTC
CASSLDLEYEQYF
>TRBJ2-1|14|TRBD1|TRBV29-1|-
TGCAGCGCTAGACCGGGACAGGGCGGCAATGAGCAGTTCTTC
CSARPGQGGNEQFF
>TRBJ2-1|15|TRBD2|TRBV20-1|-
TGCAGTGCTAGGACGAGCGGGAGGCCGAGAGGTGAGCAGTTCTTC
CSARTSGRPRGEQFF
>TRBJ2-4|13|-|TRBV15|-
TGTGCCACCACTCGGGTAGCCAAAAACATTCAGTACTTC
CATTRVAKNIQYF
>TRBJ2-5|12|-|TRBV29-1|few
TGCAGCGTTGTTGGAGACGGGGAGACCCAGTACTTC
CSVVGDGETQYF
>TRBJ2-7|14|-|TRBV11-2|few
TGTGCCAGCAGCTTAGAACGCCCCTCCTACGAGCAGTACTTC
CASSLERPSYEQYF
>TRBJ2-5|13|TRBD1|TRBV20-1|-
TGCAGCCAACGGAAGGGGGCCTATGGAGAGCAGTACTTC
CSQRKGAYGEQYF
>TRBJ2-1|16|-|TRBV6-2/TRBV6-3|-
TGTGCCACCCGGTGGGGCGGGCCCGTTTCCTACAATGAGCAGTTCTTC
CATRWGGPVSYNEQFF
>TRBJ2-7|16|TRBD2|TRBV4-2|-
TGTGCCAGCAGCCAAGGGCCTGCGGGAGGGAGCTACGAGCAGTACTTC
CASSQGPAGGSYEQYF
>TRBJ2-7|15|TRBD1|TRBV7-9|-
TGCGCCACCAAAGTCCGGGGGACAGGGGATGCCGAGCAGTACTTC
CATKVRGTGDAEQYF
>TRBJ2-1|15|TRBD2|TRBV29-1|-
TGCAGCGCTTCCCTAGCGGGGCGCTCCTACGATGAGCAGTTCTTC
CSASLAGRSYDEQFF
>TRBJ2-5|15|TRBD2|TRBV2|-
TGTGCCAGCAGGTTGACTAGCGGGGCGGTTGAGACCCAGTACTTC
CASRLTSGAVETQYF
>TRBJ1-2|13|-|TRBV12-3/TRBV12-4|-
TGTGCCAGCAGCCAAACAACTAACTATGGCTACACCTTC
CASSQTTNYGYTF
>TRBJ2-1|15|TRBD1|TRBV6-2/TRBV6-3|-
TGTGCCAGCACCCTAACAGGGGCGCCCTACAATGAGCAGTTCTTC
CASTLTGAPYNEQFF
>TRBJ2-7|14|-|TRBV4-1|few
TGCGCCAGCAGCTTCGTTTGGGAGTCTTACGAGCAGTACTTC
CASSFVWESYEQYF
>TRBJ2-7|11|-|TRBV2|few
TGTGCCAGCAGTTGGAGCGACGAGCAGTACTTC
CASSWSDEQYF
>TRBJ2-3|14|-|TRBV20-1|-
TGCAGTGCTAGTAGGGGTGGGAACCCAGATACGCAGTATTTT
CSASRGGNPDTQYF
>TRBJ2-7|12|-|TRBV29-1|few
TGCAGCGTTCAGAAAACCTCCTACGAGCAGTACTTC
CSVQKTSYEQYF
>TRBJ2-3|15|TRBD2|TRBV29-1|-
TGCAGCGTCGGCCGTACTAGCGGGAGCACAGATACGCAGTATTTT
CSVGRTSGSTDTQYF
>TRBJ2-5|16|TRBD2|TRBV10-2|-
TGCGCCAGCAGTGAGTATGGACTAGCGGGAGAAGAGACCCAGTACTTC
CASSEYGLAGEETQYF
>TRBJ1-2|13|-|TRBV7-9|-
TGTGCCAGCAGCTTAAAGGACAGCTATGGCTACACCTTC
CASSLKDSYGYTF
>TRBJ2-1|15|TRBD2|TRBV4-1|few
TGCGCCAGCAGCCGGGGACTAGCGGACATCGATGAGCAGTTCTTC
CASSRGLADIDEQFF
>TRBJ2-1|15|-|TRBV29-1|-
TGCAGCGTTGCGCGGAGATTAGCTGGTAACAATGAGCAGTTCTTC
CSVARRLAGNNEQFF
>TRBJ2-5|13|TRBD1|TRBV15|-
TGTGCCACCAGAGGGACAGGGGGTTCATCGCAGTACTTC
CATRGTGGSSQYF
>TRBJ1-1|13|TRBD1|TRBV20-1|few
TGCAGTGCTAGCCGGACAGGGGCCGCGGGAGCTTTCTTT
CSASRTGAAGAFF
>TRBJ1-1|13|-|TRBV6-5|-
TGTGCCAGCAGTTACCTTAGAGACACTGAAGCTTTCTTT
CASSYLRDTEAFF
>TRBJ2-5|14|TRBD2|TRBV5-1|-
TGCGCCAGCAGCAGACTAGCGGAGGAAGAGACCCAGTACTTC
CASSRLAEEETQYF
>TRBJ1-2|14|-|TRBV5-5|-
TGTGCCAGCAGACTTGGTTCAGGGAACTATGGCTACACCTTC
CASRLGSGNYGYTF
>TRBJ2-7|17|TRBD2|TRBV28|-
TGTGCCAGCAGGGATCCGGGACTAGCGGGAGTAATGGGCGAGCAGTACTTC
CASRDPGLAGVMGEQYF
>TRBJ2-5|16|-|TRBV29-1|-
TGCAGCGTTGAGGGCAGAGAGAGAGGAGGTCTGGAGACCCAGTACTTC
CSVEGRERGGLETQYF
>TRBJ2-1|16|-|TRBV6-5|-
TGTGCCAGCAGTCATACAGGGTTAAGCTCCTACAATGAGCAGTTCTTC
CASSHTGLSSYNEQFF
>TRBJ2-3|14|TRBD2|TRBV20-1|few
TGCAGTGCTAAGGGGTCTAGCGGGTTAGATACGCAGTATTTT
CSAKGSSGLDTQYF
>TRBJ2-7|15|-|TRBV9|-
TGTGCCAGCAGCTCACCGTTGCAGGGGATCCACGAGCAGTACTTC
CASSSPLQGIHEQYF